The rows below give T cell receptor beta chains drawn from one sample of a study of OX40 agonist ivuxolimab in advanced cancers. Data came from immunoSEQ multiplex PCR; TCRdb stores just in-frame clones and leaves some out. The sample includes roughly 76,000 clones, roughly 85% of them seen just once. The input for sequencing was CD4+ or CD8+ T cells sorted from blood, taken in a trial of the OX40 agonist ivuxolimab. The source of these receptors is an adult with an advanced solid tumor such as melanoma, head and neck, liver or kidney cancer. CDR3s include the opening cysteine and the closing phenylalanine or tryptophan. D genes are given only for firm matches. Clone size appears in some rows only: once, few, many, or a class for an expanded clone.

>.|TRBJ2-5|TRBV9|TRBD2|13
TGCGCGAGCGGGGGGGACCGGGTGGGGACCCAGTACTTC
CASGGDRVGTQYF
>.|TRBJ1-1|TRBV11-2|TRBD1|14
TGTGCCAGCAGCCCCACAGGGGGCAGGACTGAAGCTTTCTTT
CASSPTGGRTEAFF
>.|TRBJ2-7|TRBV11-2|.|14
TGTGCCAGCAGCTTAAGGGGGTTCTCCTACGAGCAGTACTTC
CASSLRGFSYEQYF
>.|TRBJ2-7|TRBV7-2|.|15
TGTGCCAGCAGCTTAGACCAGCGGGTCAACTACGAGCAGTACTTC
CASSLDQRVNYEQYF
>.|TRBJ1-2|TRBV20-1|TRBD1|11
TGCAGTGCTGCAGGGGGTTTGGGCTACACCTTC
CSAAGGLGYTF
>.|TRBJ2-3|TRBV4-2|TRBD1|16
TGTGCCAGCAGCCATCTCCGGGACAGCAACACAGATACGCAGTATTTT
CASSHLRDSNTDTQYF
>.|TRBJ1-1|TRBV27|.|17
TGTGCCAGCAGTCCTCAAGTTGGGTGGGCTTTAGGGACTGAAGCTTTCTTT
CASSPQVGWALGTEAFF
>.|TRBJ2-7|TRBV29-1|TRBD1|13
TGCAGCGTTGAATGGGACAGCTCCTACGAGCAGTACTTC
CSVEWDSSYEQYF
>.|TRBJ2-2|TRBV2|.|12
TGTGCCAGCGGTGGATCCCCCGGGGAGCTGTTTTTT
CASGGSPGELFF
>.|TRBJ2-2|TRBV19|.|16
TGTGCCAGTAGTACCTCCCGTGGAGGGGGGAACGGGGAGCTGTTTTTT
CASSTSRGGGNGELFF
>.|TRBJ2-1|TRBV30|.|13
TGTGCCTGGAGTCGCGGGGTAGCTGATGAGCAGTTCTTC
CAWSRGVADEQFF
>few|TRBJ2-3|TRBV4-3|TRBD2|18
TGCGCCAGCAGCCAATCTAGCGGGGGGGCCCCCCTCGCGGATACGCAGTATTTT
CASSQSSGGAPLADTQYF
>.|TRBJ1-4|TRBV27|TRBD1|14
TGTGCCAGCAGTTGGGACAGGACTAATGAAAAACTGTTTTTT
CASSWDRTNEKLFF
>.|TRBJ1-3|TRBV10-3|.|16
TGTGCCATCAGGGAACCTGGACATCGCTCTGGAAACACCATATATTTT
CAIREPGHRSGNTIYF
>.|TRBJ2-3|TRBV15|.|13
TGTGCCACCAGTACCTTTGGCGTGGATACGCAGTATTTT
CATSTFGVDTQYF
>.|TRBJ2-1|TRBV5-8|.|12
TGTGCCAGCAGCCTGGGGGGCAATGAGCAGTTCTTC
CASSLGGNEQFF
>.|TRBJ2-2|TRBV4-2|TRBD2|16
TGTGCCAGCAGCCCCCGACCAGCGGGGCTCACCGGGGAGCTGTTTTTT
CASSPRPAGLTGELFF
>few|TRBJ2-1|TRBV5-1|TRBD2|15
TGCGCCAGCAGCCTCGGACTAGCGGGGGGCAATGAGCAGTTCTTC
CASSLGLAGGNEQFF
>.|TRBJ2-7|TRBV29-1|.|13
TGCAGCGTTTACTCAGGGGAGAACTACGAGCAGTACTTC
CSVYSGENYEQYF
>.|TRBJ2-7|TRBV5-1|TRBD1|16
TGCGCCAGCAGCCTCACCACCGGGACAGGGGGCTACGAGCAGTACTTC
CASSLTTGTGGYEQYF
>.|TRBJ1-5|TRBV18|.|17
TGTGCCAGCTCACCACGGGTAGGGGGGCTCGGAAATCAGCCCCAGCATTTT
CASSPRVGGLGNQPQHF
>.|TRBJ2-1|TRBV2|TRBD2|14
TGTGCCAGCAGGAGGGGCACTAGCGACGATGAGCAGTTCTTC
CASRRGTSDDEQFF
>.|TRBJ2-3|TRBV19|TRBD2|15
TGTGCCAGTAGTCCTGGGACTAGCGGGGCAGATACGCAGTATTTT
CASSPGTSGADTQYF
>.|TRBJ1-1|TRBV5-5|TRBD1|17
TGTGCCAGCAGCGACAGGGGGAGCCTATTGATGAACACTGAAGCTTTCTTT
CASSDRGSLLMNTEAFF
>.|TRBJ2-1|TRBV19|.|15
TGTGCCAGTAGTATAAGTGGGGGGTCCTACAATGAGCAGTTCTTC
CASSISGGSYNEQFF
>.|TRBJ2-7|TRBV4-1|.|14
TGCGCCAGCAGCCAAGCGGAAATCAGCTACGAGCAGTACTTC
CASSQAEISYEQYF
>.|TRBJ1-2|TRBV6-1|.|14
TGTGCCAGCAGTGAACGGGAAGCACACTATGGCTACACCTTC
CASSEREAHYGYTF
>.|TRBJ1-2|TRBV30|.|12
TGTGCCTGGGGAGACAGGAACTATGGCTACACCTTC
CAWGDRNYGYTF
>.|TRBJ2-1|TRBV2|.|15
TGTGCCAGCAGTGCGGCAGCGGGTCTGGGCAATGAGCAGTTCTTC
CASSAAAGLGNEQFF
>.|TRBJ1-1|TRBV30|.|14
TGTGCCTGGAGTACCTCAACGACAAAAGGGGAAGCTTTCTTT
CAWSTSTTKGEAFF
>.|TRBJ2-1|TRBV6-5|.|15
TGTGCCAGCAGGGGCGAGGCGGGAACATACAATGAGCAGTTCTTC
CASRGEAGTYNEQFF
>.|TRBJ2-7|TRBV2|TRBD2|15
TGTGCCAGCGGGGGGGGGACTAGCGGCCAGTACGAGCAGTACTTC
CASGGGTSGQYEQYF
>.|TRBJ2-7|TRBV5-8|.|15
TGTGCCAGCAGTAATAGCGGAACGCGTCCATACGAGCAGTACTTC
CASSNSGTRPYEQYF
>.|TRBJ2-7|TRBV2|.|14
TGTGCCTCACATAAAGGGGACATAACCTACGAGCAGTACTTC
CASHKGDITYEQYF
>.|TRBJ1-5|TRBV30|TRBD1|13
TGTGCCTGGAGCGGGGACAGGGGTCAGCCCCAGCATTTT
CAWSGDRGQPQHF
>few|TRBJ2-5|TRBV7-9|.|14
TGTGCCAGCAGCTTCCAGGGAGGAATGGAGACCCAGTACTTC
CASSFQGGMETQYF
>.|TRBJ2-7|TRBV7-8|.|14
TGTGCCAGCAGCTTAGATGGGGCCACCTACGAGCAGTACTTC
CASSLDGATYEQYF
>once|TRBJ1-5|TRBV30|.|13
TGTGCCTGTTCTTCACAGGGCCGTCAGCCCCAGCATTTT
CACSSQGRQPQHF
>.|TRBJ1-1|TRBV5-1|TRBD1|14
TGCGCCAGCAGCTCACAAGGGGGCCCCACTGAAGCTTTCTTT
CASSSQGGPTEAFF
>.|TRBJ2-3|TRBV7-2|TRBD2|16
TGTGCCAGCAGCTTCGGCCCTAGCGGGGGTGGAGATACGCAGTATTTT
CASSFGPSGGGDTQYF
>.|TRBJ1-1|TRBV9|.|15
TGTGCCAGCAGCGTAGTGACAGGTTTGAACACTGAAGCTTTCTTT
CASSVVTGLNTEAFF
>.|TRBJ2-2|TRBV18|.|11
TGTGCCAGCTCACCAGAACGGGAGCTGTTTTTT
CASSPERELFF
>.|TRBJ1-3|TRBV7-2|TRBD1|15
TGTGCCAGCAGCCGGCGACAGGGGACTGGAAACACCATATATTTT
CASSRRQGTGNTIYF
>.|TRBJ1-4|TRBV5-1|.|16
TGCGCCAGCAGCAGGACACACAGGAATGGGGATGAAAAACTGTTTTTT
CASSRTHRNGDEKLFF
>.|TRBJ1-2|TRBV19|.|16
TGTGCCAGTAGTATACCCCGGGGCCGGGGGGCGCATGGCTACACCTTC
CASSIPRGRGAHGYTF